These T cell receptor beta chains were read from a single sample in a study of cytomegalovirus exposure and HLA in healthy donors. Using immunoSEQ multiplex PCR, the repertoire was profiled, and TCRdb retains in-frame clones only, with some absent. The table lists about 160,000 clones, around 80% of them singletons. The sequencing sample was made of PBMCs. Source of these receptors: a man aged 50 or older in good health and CMV-seropositive. CDR3s include the opening cysteine and the closing phenylalanine or tryptophan. The order of the fields is clone size, J gene, V gene, CDR3 length, D gene, CDR3 DNA, CDR3 protein. The D gene is left open where the match is weak. Only part of the rows carry a size: once, few, many, or a class if the clone is expanded.

abundance: few; j_gene: TRBJ1-5; v_gene: TRBV2; len: 15; d_gene: .; CDR3nt: TGTGCCAGCAGTTACCAGGGATCTAGCAATCAGCCCCAGCATTTT; CDR3aa: CASSYQGSSNQPQHF
abundance: .; j_gene: TRBJ2-7; v_gene: TRBV5-1; len: 19; d_gene: TRBD2; CDR3nt: TGCGCCAGCAGTAGCAAGGGACTAGCGGGGGGGCCCGTCGCCTACGAGCAGTACTTC; CDR3aa: CASSSKGLAGGPVAYEQYF
abundance: .; j_gene: TRBJ1-4; v_gene: TRBV27; len: 15; d_gene: TRBD1; CDR3nt: TGTGCCAGCAGTCCGGACAGGGCACGGAATGAAAAACTGTTTTTT; CDR3aa: CASSPDRARNEKLFF
abundance: .; j_gene: TRBJ2-4; v_gene: TRBV5-6; len: 14; d_gene: .; CDR3nt: TGTGCCAGCAGCTTGGACAGATGGGAAAACATTCAGTACTTC; CDR3aa: CASSLDRWENIQYF
abundance: .; j_gene: TRBJ2-5; v_gene: TRBV9; len: 15; d_gene: .; CDR3nt: TGTGCCAGCAGCGTAGGAGACTCTCCCCAAGAGACCCAGTACTTC; CDR3aa: CASSVGDSPQETQYF
abundance: .; j_gene: TRBJ1-5; v_gene: TRBV9; len: 14; d_gene: .; CDR3nt: TGTGCCAGCAGCCCCGGACATTTCAATCAGCCCCAGCATTTT; CDR3aa: CASSPGHFNQPQHF
abundance: .; j_gene: TRBJ2-2; v_gene: TRBV7-6; len: 15; d_gene: .; CDR3nt: TGTGCCAGCAGTTTGGGACCGACAGGCGCCGGGGAGCTGTTTTTT; CDR3aa: CASSLGPTGAGELFF
abundance: .; j_gene: TRBJ2-3; v_gene: TRBV11-3; len: 15; d_gene: TRBD2; CDR3nt: TGTGCCAGCAGCTTAATTAGCGGGAGCACAGATACGCAGTATTTT; CDR3aa: CASSLISGSTDTQYF
abundance: .; j_gene: TRBJ1-2; v_gene: TRBV29-1; len: 13; d_gene: .; CDR3nt: TGCAGCGTTGGCGGGGGGACTAACTATGGCTACACCTTC; CDR3aa: CSVGGGTNYGYTF
abundance: .; j_gene: TRBJ1-3; v_gene: TRBV18; len: 16; d_gene: TRBD1; CDR3nt: TGTGCCAGCTCACCCGTGACAGGGAGCTCTGGAAACACCATATATTTT; CDR3aa: CASSPVTGSSGNTIYF
abundance: .; j_gene: TRBJ1-5; v_gene: TRBV7-2; len: 17; d_gene: TRBD1; CDR3nt: TGTGCCAGCAGCCAAACCATACAGGGGGATTTAAGTCAGCCCCAGCATTTT; CDR3aa: CASSQTIQGDLSQPQHF
abundance: .; j_gene: TRBJ1-1; v_gene: TRBV19; len: 14; d_gene: .; CDR3nt: TGTGCCAGTAGTATACAGGGCGCGCACACTGAAGCTTTCTTT; CDR3aa: CASSIQGAHTEAFF
abundance: .; j_gene: TRBJ2-1; v_gene: TRBV29-1; len: 14; d_gene: .; CDR3nt: TGCAGCGTTAAGTCAACAGTCTCCTACAATGAGCAGTTCTTC; CDR3aa: CSVKSTVSYNEQFF
abundance: .; j_gene: TRBJ1-2; v_gene: TRBV27; len: 12; d_gene: .; CDR3nt: TGTGCCAGCAGCCTAAAGGGGCAGGGATATACCTTC; CDR3aa: CASSLKGQGYTF
abundance: .; j_gene: TRBJ2-2; v_gene: TRBV7-9; len: 15; d_gene: TRBD1; CDR3nt: TGTGCCAGCAGCTTGGGACAGGGCGGGACCGGGGAGCTGTTTTTT; CDR3aa: CASSLGQGGTGELFF
abundance: .; j_gene: TRBJ1-4; v_gene: TRBV6-5; len: 13; d_gene: .; CDR3nt: TGTGCCAGCAGTTACGATACGAGTGAAAAACTGTTTTTT; CDR3aa: CASSYDTSEKLFF
abundance: .; j_gene: TRBJ2-2; v_gene: TRBV5-1; len: 16; d_gene: TRBD1; CDR3nt: TGCGCCAGCAGCTTAGGGACAGGGGTTCTGGACGGGGAGCTGTTTTTT; CDR3aa: CASSLGTGVLDGELFF
abundance: .; j_gene: TRBJ1-1; v_gene: TRBV18; len: 15; d_gene: TRBD1; CDR3nt: TGTGCCAGCTCACCAGGGACAGTGTGGAACACTGAAGCTTTCTTT; CDR3aa: CASSPGTVWNTEAFF
abundance: .; j_gene: TRBJ2-1; v_gene: TRBV28; len: 13; d_gene: .; CDR3nt: TGTGCCAGCAGTTATGGGCGAAGGAATGAGCAGTTCTTC; CDR3aa: CASSYGRRNEQFF
abundance: .; j_gene: TRBJ1-2; v_gene: TRBV5-5; len: 13; d_gene: .; CDR3nt: TGTGCCAGCAGCTTGGACAGGTCGAATGGCTACACCTTC; CDR3aa: CASSLDRSNGYTF